The source of this T cell receptor beta chain is a study of blood T cell repertoires in COVID-19. The table came from immunoSEQ multiplex PCR; TCRdb's copy has only in-frame clones and leaves some out. The sample gives a few hundred thousand clones, 70% to 90% of which show up once; 4% is in the top ten. The germline V gene has CDR1 SGHTA and CDR2 FQGNSA. V lost 5 bases to trimming and J lost 0 bases; unmatched junction nucleotides: 3. This CDR3 contains 14 residues. The chain carries TRBV7-2 and TRBJ2-7; 8 bases are shared with TRBD1. The sequenced material came from peripheral blood. This clonotype was sampled from a woman between 50 and 59 years old with active or convalescent COVID-19. This CDR3 is CASSPGTGSYEQYF. Here the CDR3 DNA reads TGTGCCAGCAGCCCTGGGACAGGCTCCTACGAGCAGTACTTC.